The clone carrying this T cell receptor (beta chain) was picked up a small number of times. The CDR3 runs 15 residues. The data belong to a study of T-cell memory formation after mild COVID-19. TCRdb passed the 5' RACE reads through MiXCR, listing each CDR3 protein once. The sample has under 250,000 distinct CDR3 sequences; 9.4% are singletons. The chain joins TRBV12-1 to TRBJ2-3; the table's D call TRBD1 went unverified against the DNA. TRBV12-1 is classified as a pseudogene. This receptor was obtained from a man between 18 and 29 years old who had mild COVID-19 (a few samples of this study predate the infection). Cell type and time point are not known. The sequenced sample was PBMCs or a T cell subset sorted from them (not recorded which). The CDR3, as DNA: TGTGCCAGCAGCGCCACGGACAGGGGTGGAGATACGCAGTATTTT. It translates to CASSATDRGGDTQYF.